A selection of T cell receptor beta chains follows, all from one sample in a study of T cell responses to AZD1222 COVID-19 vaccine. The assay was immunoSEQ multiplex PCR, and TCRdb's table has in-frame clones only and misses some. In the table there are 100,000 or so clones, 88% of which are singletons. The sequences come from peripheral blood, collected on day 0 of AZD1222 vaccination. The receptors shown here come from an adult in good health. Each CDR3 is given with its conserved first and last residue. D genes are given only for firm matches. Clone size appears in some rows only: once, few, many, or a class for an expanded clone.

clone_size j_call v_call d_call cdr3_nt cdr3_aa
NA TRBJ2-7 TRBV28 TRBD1 TGTGCCAGCAGTTTCAGGGACAGGGGTTATGACGAGCAGTACTTC CASSFRDRGYDEQYF
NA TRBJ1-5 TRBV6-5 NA TGTGCCAGCCACATTCAGCCCCAGCATTTT CASHIQPQHF
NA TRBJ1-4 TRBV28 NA TGTGCCTCTTTTGCTAATGAAAAACTGTTTTTT CASFANEKLFF
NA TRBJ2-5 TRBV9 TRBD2 TGTGCCAGCAGCGTAGGTAGCGGGAGAGGGACCCAGTACTTC CASSVGSGRGTQYF
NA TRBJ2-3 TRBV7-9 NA TGTGCCAGCAGCAGGGCAGGGGCCACAGATACGCAGTATTTT CASSRAGATDTQYF
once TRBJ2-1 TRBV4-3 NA TGCGCCAGCGGGTATTACAGTGGGAATGAGCAGTTCTTC CASGYYSGNEQFF
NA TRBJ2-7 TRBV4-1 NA TGCGCCAGCAGCCAAGATCTTGGACCGGGCGGTTACGAGCAGTACTTC CASSQDLGPGGYEQYF
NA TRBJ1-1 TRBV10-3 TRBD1 TGTGCCATCAGTGGAGGGGGCCTCGGCACTGAAGCTTTCTTT CAISGGGLGTEAFF
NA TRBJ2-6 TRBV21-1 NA TGTGCCAGCAGCAAAGAGGTGATGCACGAGGGGACTGGGGCCAACGTCCTGACTTTC CASSKEVMHEGTGANVLTF
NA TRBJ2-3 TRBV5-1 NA TGCGCCAGCAGCTTGGGACAGAGCACAGATACGCAGTATTTT CASSLGQSTDTQYF
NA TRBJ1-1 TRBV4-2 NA TGTGCCAGCAGCCAAGATTACTCCCCGGTCCCTGAAGCTTTCTTT CASSQDYSPVPEAFF
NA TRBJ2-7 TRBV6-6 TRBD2 TGTGCCAGCAGTTACTCGACTAGCGCGGAGGAGCAGTACTTC CASSYSTSAEEQYF
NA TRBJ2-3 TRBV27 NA TGTGCCAGCAGTATCCACGGCGGGACAGCAAGCACAGATACGCAGTATTTT CASSIHGGTASTDTQYF
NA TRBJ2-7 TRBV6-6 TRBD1 TGTGCCAGCAGTTGGGGACAGGGCCCCTACGAGCAGTACTTC CASSWGQGPYEQYF
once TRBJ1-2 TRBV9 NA TGTGCCAGCACCCTAGGAGGGTTGGGGAACTATGGCTACACCTTC CASTLGGLGNYGYTF
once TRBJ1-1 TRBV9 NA TGTGCCAGCCAGGGCGATAGCACTGAAGCTTTCTTT CASQGDSTEAFF
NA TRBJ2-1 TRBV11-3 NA TGTGCCAGCACCGTAGAGAGCTCCTACAATGAGCAGTTCTTC CASTVESSYNEQFF
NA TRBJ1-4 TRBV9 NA TGTGCCAGCAGCGTGGGAGGGAATGGAGGAAATGAAAAACTGTTTTTT CASSVGGNGGNEKLFF
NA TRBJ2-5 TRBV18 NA TGTGCCAGCTCACCACCGGGGGTTGGAGAGACCCAGTACTTC CASSPPGVGETQYF
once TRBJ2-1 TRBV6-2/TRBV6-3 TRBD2 TGTGCCAGCAGCAGGGAGACTAGCGGGGACTCCGGCTACAATGAGCAGTTCTTC CASSRETSGDSGYNEQFF
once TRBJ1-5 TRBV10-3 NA TGTGCCATCGGGCTAGGGGCTCAGCCCCAGCATTTT CAIGLGAQPQHF
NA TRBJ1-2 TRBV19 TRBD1 TGTGCCAGTAGTAGAACGGGACAGGAGCCGTATGGCTACACCTTC CASSRTGQEPYGYTF
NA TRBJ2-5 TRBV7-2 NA TGTGCCAGCAGCCTGCAGTGGACGGACCAAGAGACCCAGTACTTC CASSLQWTDQETQYF
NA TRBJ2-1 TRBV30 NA TGTGCCTGGAGTGTCTCTGACGAGGTCGATGAGCAGTTCTTC CAWSVSDEVDEQFF
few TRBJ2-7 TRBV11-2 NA TGTGCCAGCAGCTCTACGGACCAAGCAACCCCCTACGAGCAGTACTTC CASSSTDQATPYEQYF
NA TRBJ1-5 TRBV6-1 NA TGTGCCAGCAGTGAAGGGCCAGTTAATAGCAATCAGCCCCAGCATTTT CASSEGPVNSNQPQHF
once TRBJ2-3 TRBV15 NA TGTGCCACCAGTCGGCCTACCCAGGGAGCGGGCGGTGATACGCAGTATTTT CATSRPTQGAGGDTQYF
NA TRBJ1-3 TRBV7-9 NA TGTGCCAGCAGCTTATCAGGATCTGGAAACACCATATATTTT CASSLSGSGNTIYF
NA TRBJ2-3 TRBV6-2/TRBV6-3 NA TGTGCCAGCAGCGATCAGGCCGGGTCGGCCACAGATACGCAGTATTTT CASSDQAGSATDTQYF
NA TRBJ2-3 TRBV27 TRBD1 TGTGCCAGCAGTCCCTCAATAGGACAGGCCCCGCAGTATTTT CASSPSIGQAPQYF
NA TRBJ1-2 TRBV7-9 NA TGTGCCAGCAGCTTACGTAACACTGACTATGGCTACACCTTC CASSLRNTDYGYTF
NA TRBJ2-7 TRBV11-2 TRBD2 TGTGCCAGCAGCCCGGGCGGGGCTAGCGGGAGGTTCGCCTACGAGCAGTACTTC CASSPGGASGRFAYEQYF
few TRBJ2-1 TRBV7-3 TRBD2 TGTGCCAGCAGCATAGGGGCGGGAGGAACTGGAAATGAGCAGTTCTTC CASSIGAGGTGNEQFF
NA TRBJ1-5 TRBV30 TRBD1 TGTGCCTGGGGCTACGGGGACAGCCAGCCCCAGCATTTT CAWGYGDSQPQHF
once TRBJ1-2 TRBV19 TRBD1 TGTGCCAGTAGTATGTATGACAGGGATGAAGGCTACACCTTC CASSMYDRDEGYTF
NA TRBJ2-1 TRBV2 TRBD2 TGTGCCAGCAGTGTGCGTAGCGGGAAGAACAATGAGCAGTTCTTC CASSVRSGKNNEQFF
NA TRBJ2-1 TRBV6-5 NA TGTGCCAGCAGTTACAACGGGCACTACAATGAGCAGTTCTTC CASSYNGHYNEQFF
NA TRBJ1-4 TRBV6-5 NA TGTGCCAGCAGTCGGTCCCGCGGACTAGGGGAAAAACTGTTTTTT CASSRSRGLGEKLFF
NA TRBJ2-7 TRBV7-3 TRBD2 TGTGCCAGCAGCTTACTCCCGGGAGGAGGCTACGAGCAGTACTTC CASSLLPGGGYEQYF
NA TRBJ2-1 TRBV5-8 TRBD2 TGTGCCAGCAGCTTGGTACTAGCGGGAGTGGGGTCCTACAATGAGCAGTTCTTC CASSLVLAGVGSYNEQFF
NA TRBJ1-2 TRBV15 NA TGTGCCACCAGCAGAGATTTGGGCGGGAGGGGGAGTCCATGGTGGGACTATGGCTACACCTTC CATSRDLGGRGSPWWDYGYTF
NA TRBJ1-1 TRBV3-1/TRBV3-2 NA TGTGCCAGCGGCCAGAACACTGAAGCTTTCTTT CASGQNTEAFF
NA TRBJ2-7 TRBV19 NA TGTGCCAGTCGAAAGGATGGTCTCACCTACGAGCAGTACTTC CASRKDGLTYEQYF
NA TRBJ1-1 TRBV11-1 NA TGTGCCAGCAGCTTCGGGGATGGGGACACTGAAGCTTTCTTT CASSFGDGDTEAFF
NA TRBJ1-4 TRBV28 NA TGTGCCGGGGGGCAGGGAAAGGCTGAAAAACTGTTTTTT CAGGQGKAEKLFF
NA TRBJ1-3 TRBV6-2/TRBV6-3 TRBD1 TGTGCCAGCAGTCTACAGGGGGCGCGTGGAAACACCATATATTTT CASSLQGARGNTIYF
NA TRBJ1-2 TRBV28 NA TGTGCCAGCAGTACTCTTGGCTATGGCTACACCTTC CASSTLGYGYTF
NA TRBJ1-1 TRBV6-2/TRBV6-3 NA TGTGCCAGCAGCGACGGAATCAGACAGCCTAGGGCTTTCTTT CASSDGIRQPRAFF
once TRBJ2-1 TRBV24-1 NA TGTGCCACCAGTGATCCAGACGGGAGCTCCTACAATGAGCAGTTCTTC CATSDPDGSSYNEQFF
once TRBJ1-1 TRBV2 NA TGTGCCAGCAGACAGGGAACTGAAGCTTTCTTT CASRQGTEAFF